This T cell receptor (beta chain) stems from a study of blood T cell repertoires in COVID-19. Across under 25 US areas, participants ranged in age from 18 to 89 years. The recovered donors of Cohort 3 showed two negative PCRs, clearance, or symptom resolution. As originally analysed: Amplification with reference gene primers provided the estimates of nucleated cell counts. The data were produced by immunoSEQ multiplex PCR, yet TCRdb's version contains in-frame clones alone and is incomplete. That table gives V, J and clone size, and the DNA gave D and trimming. The sample has approximately 500,000 clones, roughly 90% seen once. Sequencing was carried out using PBMCs or T cells enriched from blood (not recorded which). The clonotype originates from a woman between 35 and 50 years old who had recovered from COVID-19.

CDR3 bases: TGTGCCACCAGCAGACATATAGGGGTCCAAGAGACCCAGTACTTC. The encoded protein is CATSRHIGVQETQYF. The rearrangement links TRBV15 to TRBJ2-5; D perhaps matches TRBD1 (5 bases). Trimming took off 2 bases at V and 1 base at J, with 11 bases between the two ends. Germline loops: CDR1 LNHNV, CDR2 YYDKDF (reference sequence). This CDR3 is 15 amino acids long.